This T cell receptor (beta chain) was captured by sequencing in a study of cytomegalovirus exposure and HLA in healthy donors. TCRdb keeps only in-frame clones here, not all; method: immunoSEQ multiplex PCR. The sample lists 85,000 to 90,000 clones, 96% occurring once. Study conclusions and caveats: First-cohort TCR clusters were later found to tend to co-occur in the 130 or so validation repertoires.

The CDR3 is made up of 14 amino acids. Germline V lookup: CDR1 SEHNR, CDR2 FQNEAQ (reference sequence). Trimming left V 3 bases short and J 8 bases short, with 13 bases between. A note on this clone: Its antigen is not identified.

The specimen sequenced was PBMCs. V and J are TRBV7-9 and TRBJ1-4; D might be TRBD1 (5 bases). The TCR comes from a man aged 18 to 30 in good health and CMV-seronegative. The DNA of the CDR3 is TGTGCCAGCAGCTTCGCAGGGTCCGGAGAAAAACTGTTTTTT. This codes for CASSFAGSGEKLFF.